The 21 T cell receptor beta chains below all came from one sample that was sequenced in a study of PD-1 blockade in classical Hodgkin lymphoma. Described time point: cycle 4 day 1 (C4D1), after less than seven weeks of nivolumab. Each patient experienced a relapse that followed autologous stem cell transplantation, and brentuximab vedotin exposure varied. Sequencing used immunoSEQ multiplex PCR; TCRdb keeps in-frame clones, though not all of them. The top ten clones hold 6.5% to 8% of a sample with roughly 50,000 clones, more than 75% of them seen once. Sequenced material: peripheral blood mononuclear cells (PBMCs), taken before the fourth cycle of nivolumab. These receptors all come from a human donor with classical Hodgkin lymphoma.

This clone was observed a single time. V and J are TRBV28 and TRBJ2-4, with TRBD2 as a possible D gene (6 bases). The CDR3 totals 16 residues. Trimming took 11 bases from V and 0 from J, leaving 20 bases between them. The germline gives CDR1 MDHEN, CDR2 SYDVKM. CDR3 coding DNA: TGTGCCGCCCCCGGGAGCAGGAGACTAGCCAAAAACATTCAGTACTTC. It is translated as CAAPGSRRLAKNIQYF. The whole variable domain, remainder taken from reference TRBV28 and TRBJ2-4, is DVKVTQSSRYLVKRTGEKVFLECVQDMDHENMFWYRQDPGLGLRLIYFSYDVKMKEKGDIPEGYSVSREKKERFSLILESASTNQTSMYLCAAPGSRRLAKNIQYFGAGTRLSVL.

CDR3 in DNA: TGTGCCAGCAGTGACTTTCGAGGCTACACCTTC. It is translated as CASSDFRGYTF. The chain recombines TRBV6-1 with TRBJ1-2, with D uncertain. The CDR3 covers 11 residues. The V end lost 3 bases, the J end lost 8 bases, and 7 bases lay between the germline ends. Germline lookup yields CDR1 MNHNS and CDR2 SASEGT.

This chain uses TRBV5-1 with TRBJ2-1; TRBD2 aligns across 11 bases. Trimming removed 4 bases from V and 9 bases from J; junction bases left unmatched: 12. Per the germline V gene, CDR1 is SGHRS and CDR2 is YFSETQ. This CDR3 has 16 residues. The CDR3 DNA reads TGCGCCAGCAGCACCCGGAGGACTAGCGGGTCAATTGAGCAGTTCTTC. This encodes CASSTRRTSGSIEQFF.

This clone was seen only a few times. The rearrangement uses TRBV10-3 and TRBJ1-1; D uncertain. V shed 11 bases and J shed 0 bases, with 19 bases lying between them. Germline CDR1 and CDR2: ENHRY and SYGVKD. The CDR3 spans 15 residues. Here the CDR3 reads CAAQGGFGMNTEAFF. CDR3 nucleotides: TGTGCCGCCCAAGGCGGCTTTGGGATGAACACTGAAGCTTTCTTT.

The chain combines TRBV18 with TRBJ2-1, with TRBD2 matching over 11 bases. Trimming at V came to 0 bases and at J to 5 bases, leaving 6 bases not matched to a gene. CDR1 and CDR2 from the germline V gene are KGHSH and LQKENI. The CDR3 loop spans 17 amino acids. CDR3 sequence: CASSPPALAGVHNEQFF. CDR3 DNA sequence: TGTGCCAGCTCACCACCGGCACTAGCGGGAGTTCACAATGAGCAGTTCTTC. Using reference TRBV18 and TRBJ2-1 for the parts outside the CDR3, the full variable domain is NAGVMQNPRHLVRRRGQEARLRCSPMKGHSHVYWYRQLPEEGLKFMVYLQKENIIDESGMPKERFSAEFPKEGPSILRIQQVVRGDSAAYFCASSPPALAGVHNEQFFGPGTRLTVL.

The chain recombines TRBV6-4 with TRBJ2-3; 11 bases agree with TRBD2. After removal of 3 bases from V and 2 bases from J, the junction contained 4 bases not matched to a gene. Germline values: CDR1 MRHNA, CDR2 SNTAGT. The length of the CDR3 is 16 residues. The CDR3 bases are TGTGCCAGCAGTGATTTAGCGGGGGGGCCCACAGATACGCAGTATTTT. It encodes CASSDLAGGPTDTQYF.

To note about this clone: The sample has other DNA sequences that encode this CDR3 too. The genes are TRBV16 and TRBJ2-7; D is perhaps TRBD2 (5 bases). The V and J ends lost 4 bases and 0 bases respectively, with 7 bases between them. The CDR3 length is 13 residues. CDR1 and CDR2 (germline): KGHSY, FQNENV. The CDR3 bases are TGTGCCAGCAGCCGGGGAGCCTCCTACGAGCAGTACTTC. This gives the protein CASSRGASYEQYF.

This clone has only a few counts. The chain joins TRBV2 to TRBJ2-4, with D tentatively TRBD1 or TRBD2 (8 bases each). Deletions cut 6 bases from V and 11 bases from J, with 23 bases between. The CDR3 spans 15 residues. The germline V gene encodes CDR1 SNHLY and CDR2 FYNNEI. DNA of the CDR3: TGTGCCAGCAGGACGGGACAGGCTAGCGGGTCGCTTCAGTACTTC. Its protein product is CASRTGQASGSLQYF.

The V and J genes are TRBV7-6 and TRBJ2-5, with D perhaps matching TRBD1 (5 bases). Per the germline V gene, CDR1 is SGHVS and CDR2 is FNYEAQ. V shed 4 bases and J shed 5 bases, with 11 bases lying between them. The CDR3 is 13 residues long. CDR3: CASSSTAHETQYF. The CDR3, as DNA: TGTGCCAGCAGCTCGACAGCACACGAGACCCAGTACTTC.

This clone was counted a few times. The V call is TRBV9, the J call TRBJ1-1; D call uncertain. Germline V gene lookup returns CDR1 SGDLS and CDR2 YYNGEE. The CDR3 runs 15 residues. Trimming removed 1 base at V and 0 bases at J, with 10 bases between. CDR3 coding DNA: TGTGCCAGCAGCGTAAACTATGGCCTGAACACTGAAGCTTTCTTT. Protein sequence: CASSVNYGLNTEAFF.

This clone showed up just once. The J gene is TRBJ2-1, the V gene TRBV19; D may be TRBD2 (7 bases). CDR1 and CDR2 (germline): LNHDA, SQIVND (reference sequence). The CDR3 length is 12 residues. V was shortened by 5 bases and J by 9 bases, with 11 bases between the two germline ends. The CDR3 sequence is CASSGGGLEQFF. CDR3 DNA: TGTGCCAGTAGTGGCGGGGGCCTTGAGCAGTTCTTC.

The genes are TRBV5-1 and TRBJ1-4; D unclear. Germline loops: CDR1 SGHRS, CDR2 YFSETQ. The CDR3 sequence is 14 residues long. V was clipped by 3 bases and J by 3 bases, with 9 bases between them. The CDR3 here is CASSSGRPNEKLFF. For the CDR3, the DNA is TGCGCCAGCAGCTCTGGTCGGCCTAATGAAAAACTGTTTTTT.

This clone occurred once. The chain combines TRBV5-6 with TRBJ2-5, with TRBD2 matching over 7 bases. The V segment lost 4 bases and the J segment 5 bases; nucleotides outside the gene matches: 2. Germline values: CDR1 SGHDT, CDR2 YYEEEE. This CDR3 spans 12 amino acids. The chain's CDR3 is CASSGGSETQYF. CDR3 coding DNA: TGTGCCAGCAGCGGCGGGAGTGAGACCCAGTACTTC.

The chain employs TRBV7-2 and TRBJ2-7, with D possibly matching TRBD2 (6 bases). The CDR3 totals 14 residues. V lost 3 bases and J lost 4, with 13 bases in between. Germline-derived CDR1 and CDR2 are SGHTA and FQGNSA. The CDR3 reads CASSFDLASYEQYF. The CDR3 DNA reads TGTGCCAGCAGCTTCGACCTAGCGTCGTACGAGCAGTACTTC.

The rearrangement uses TRBV13 and TRBJ1-2; the D is unclear. This CDR3 is built from 15 residues. Trimming shortened V by 5 bases and J by 0 bases, and 13 bases separated the two germline ends. The V gene's germline CDR1 is PRHDT and CDR2 FYEKMQ (reference sequence). CDR3 protein: CASSREDRPNYGYTF. The CDR3 bases are TGTGCCAGCAGCCGTGAGGACCGACCTAACTATGGCTACACCTTC.

This clone was seen a handful of times. The V call is TRBV29-1, the J call TRBJ2-5, with D possibly being TRBD2 (6 bases). V was cut by 4 bases and J by 5 bases, with 14 bases left in between. Germline loops: CDR1 SQVTM, CDR2 ANQGSEA. The CDR3 length is 13 residues. In DNA, the CDR3 is TGCAGCGTTGCGGAGGGCCCCTATGAGACCCAGTACTTC. Translation: CSVAEGPYETQYF.

This rearrangement joins TRBV2 to TRBJ1-2, with D perhaps matching TRBD1 (6 bases). V lost 9 bases to trimming and J lost 0 bases, with 11 bases between them. Per germline, CDR1 SNHLY and CDR2 FYNNEI. The CDR3 has 13 residues. Here the CDR3 reads CARQGRANYGYTF. In DNA form, the CDR3 reads TGTGCCAGACAGGGTCGAGCTAACTATGGCTACACCTTC.

The rearrangement links TRBV13 to TRBJ1-1; no clear D gene. The V end was cut by 2 bases, the J end by 4 bases, with 20 bases between. This CDR3 is built from 17 residues. The germline gives CDR1 PRHDT, CDR2 FYEKMQ (reference sequence). DNA of the CDR3: TGTGCCAGCAGCTTATTCTGGGCGGCAGCTATTGGCACTGAAGCTTTCTTT. Translating it yields CASSLFWAAAIGTEAFF.

V is TRBV27 and J is TRBJ2-4; no reliable D call. V was shortened by 0 bases and J by 12 bases, with 12 bases between the two germline ends. The germline gives CDR1 MNHEY, CDR2 SMNVEV (reference sequence). The CDR3 is 13 residues long. This CDR3 reads CASSLSLASGQYF. In DNA form, the CDR3 reads TGTGCCAGCAGTTTATCGTTGGCCTCGGGTCAGTACTTC.

This sequence joins TRBV28 and TRBJ2-1; 10 positions agree with TRBD2. The CDR3 runs to 17 residues. Germline V CDR1 and CDR2: MDHEN, SYDVKM. The V gene end was trimmed by 3 bases and the J gene end by 4 bases; junction bases not matched to a gene: 9. CDR3 sequence (DNA): TGTGCCAGCAGTTTCCACCATAGCGGGAGGCAGTACAATGAGCAGTTCTTC. This sequence encodes CASSFHHSGRQYNEQFF.

In nucleotides, the CDR3 is TGCGCCAGCAGCTTAACAGGGTTCGCTGAAAAACTGTTTTTT. Its protein is CASSLTGFAEKLFF. The chain links TRBV5-1 to TRBJ1-4, with D possibly being TRBD1 (6 bases). CDR1 is SGHRS and CDR2 is YFSETQ in the germline V gene. V gave up 2 bases and J gave up 7 bases, with 12 bases separating them. The CDR3 is made up of 14 amino acids.